This is a list of T cell receptor beta chains from one sample in a study of cytomegalovirus exposure and HLA in healthy donors. Sequencing used immunoSEQ multiplex PCR; TCRdb keeps in-frame clones, though not all of them. The sample yields 150,000 to 200,000 clones, roughly 77% seen once. The specimen was PBMCs. These TCRs come from a man between 18 and 29 years old in good health and CMV-seropositive. Each CDR3 is given with its conserved first and last residue. The order of the fields is D gene, CDR3 length, V gene, J gene, clone size, CDR3 DNA, CDR3 protein. D genes are given only for firm matches. Clone size, where shown, is once, few, many, or a class for clones that have expanded.

D gene: NA
CDR3 length: 15
V gene: TRBV5-6
J gene: TRBJ2-5
clone size: few
CDR3 DNA: TGTGCCAGCAGCCCCACTCTAGCGAACCAAGAGACCCAGTACTTC
CDR3 protein: CASSPTLANQETQYF

D gene: TRBD2
CDR3 length: 15
V gene: TRBV5-1
J gene: TRBJ2-2
clone size: NA
CDR3 DNA: TGCGCCAGCAGCTTAAAAGCGGGGGACACCGGGGAGCTGTTTTTT
CDR3 protein: CASSLKAGDTGELFF

D gene: TRBD1
CDR3 length: 16
V gene: TRBV5-6
J gene: TRBJ1-2
clone size: NA
CDR3 DNA: TGTGCCAGCAGCTTGAACCCGACAGGGTTTTGGTCTGGCTACACCTTC
CDR3 protein: CASSLNPTGFWSGYTF

D gene: NA
CDR3 length: 13
V gene: TRBV6-1
J gene: TRBJ1-2
clone size: NA
CDR3 DNA: TGTGCCAGCGTTGGGGGGTTAGGGTATGGCTACACCTTC
CDR3 protein: CASVGGLGYGYTF

D gene: TRBD2
CDR3 length: 18
V gene: TRBV13
J gene: TRBJ2-1
clone size: once
CDR3 DNA: TGTGCCAGCAGCAGGACTAGCGGTTTCTTAAGCTCCTACAATGAGCAGTTCTTC
CDR3 protein: CASSRTSGFLSSYNEQFF

D gene: TRBD2
CDR3 length: 15
V gene: TRBV5-1
J gene: TRBJ2-3
clone size: once
CDR3 DNA: TGCGCCAGCAGCTTGGACGGGAGGGCCATAGATACGCAGTATTTT
CDR3 protein: CASSLDGRAIDTQYF

D gene: TRBD1
CDR3 length: 14
V gene: TRBV13
J gene: TRBJ1-4
clone size: NA
CDR3 DNA: TGTGCCAGCAGCCGCAGGGGGTTTGACGAAAAACTGTTTTTT
CDR3 protein: CASSRRGFDEKLFF

D gene: TRBD1
CDR3 length: 15
V gene: TRBV7-9
J gene: TRBJ1-2
clone size: NA
CDR3 DNA: TGTGCCAGCAGCTTAGGTAACGACAGGGTACATGGCTACACCTTC
CDR3 protein: CASSLGNDRVHGYTF

D gene: NA
CDR3 length: 13
V gene: TRBV13
J gene: TRBJ1-2
clone size: NA
CDR3 DNA: TGTGCCAGCAGCTTAAGGGGACTGTATGGCTACACCTTC
CDR3 protein: CASSLRGLYGYTF

D gene: NA
CDR3 length: 15
V gene: TRBV19
J gene: TRBJ2-2
clone size: NA
CDR3 DNA: TGTGCCAGTAGTTTCGTCGAAAGGGGCACCGGGGAGCTGTTTTTT
CDR3 protein: CASSFVERGTGELFF

D gene: NA
CDR3 length: 15
V gene: TRBV30
J gene: TRBJ1-6
clone size: NA
CDR3 DNA: TGTGCCTGGAGTGTCCGGGTCGGGGGATATTCACCCCTCCACTTT
CDR3 protein: CAWSVRVGGYSPLHF

D gene: NA
CDR3 length: 15
V gene: TRBV28
J gene: TRBJ1-2
clone size: once
CDR3 DNA: TGTGCCAGCAGACCGGGAGGGCACTCTAACTATGGCTACACCTTC
CDR3 protein: CASRPGGHSNYGYTF

D gene: TRBD2
CDR3 length: 15
V gene: TRBV18
J gene: TRBJ2-1
clone size: NA
CDR3 DNA: TGTGCCAGCTCACCGGGTGCGGGAGGGCCAGATGAGCAGTTCTTC
CDR3 protein: CASSPGAGGPDEQFF

D gene: TRBD2
CDR3 length: 13
V gene: TRBV10-3
J gene: TRBJ2-1
clone size: once
CDR3 DNA: TGTGCCCACAGGGGCGGGGGGGCAAATGAGCAGTTCTTC
CDR3 protein: CAHRGGGANEQFF

D gene: NA
CDR3 length: 13
V gene: TRBV7-3
J gene: TRBJ2-2
clone size: few
CDR3 DNA: TGTGCCAGCAGCTTACCCGGGGCCGGGGAGCTGTTTTTT
CDR3 protein: CASSLPGAGELFF

D gene: NA
CDR3 length: 13
V gene: TRBV9
J gene: TRBJ1-2
clone size: NA
CDR3 DNA: TGTGCCAGCAGCGTTGAAGGGACTAGCGGCTACACCTTC
CDR3 protein: CASSVEGTSGYTF

D gene: TRBD1
CDR3 length: 14
V gene: TRBV5-8
J gene: TRBJ2-5
clone size: NA
CDR3 DNA: TGTGCCAGCGTGCGGGGACAGGAGGGAGAGACCCAGTACTTC
CDR3 protein: CASVRGQEGETQYF

D gene: NA
CDR3 length: 13
V gene: TRBV11-3
J gene: TRBJ1-1
clone size: NA
CDR3 DNA: TGTGCCAGCAGCTTCGGGTTGAACACTGAAGCTTTCTTT
CDR3 protein: CASSFGLNTEAFF

D gene: NA
CDR3 length: 16
V gene: TRBV5-6
J gene: TRBJ1-2
clone size: NA
CDR3 DNA: TGTGCCAGCAGCGCTTACCCGGACATCCCTAACTATGGCTACACCTTC
CDR3 protein: CASSAYPDIPNYGYTF

D gene: TRBD2
CDR3 length: 17
V gene: TRBV9
J gene: TRBJ2-1
clone size: few
CDR3 DNA: TGTGCCAGCAGCGCGGGTGGGAACGGGGGGGCAGGCAATGAGCAGTTCTTC
CDR3 protein: CASSAGGNGGAGNEQFF

D gene: TRBD1
CDR3 length: 17
V gene: TRBV5-8
J gene: TRBJ2-1
clone size: NA
CDR3 DNA: TGTGCCAGCAGCTTGGAGACGCCGAGAACAGGGGGCGGTTGGCAGTTCTTC
CDR3 protein: CASSLETPRTGGGWQFF

D gene: TRBD2
CDR3 length: 15
V gene: TRBV5-1
J gene: TRBJ2-2
clone size: NA
CDR3 DNA: TGCGCCAGCAGCTTGGGCCACGCGGGAGCCGGGGAGCTGTTTTTT
CDR3 protein: CASSLGHAGAGELFF

D gene: TRBD1
CDR3 length: 15
V gene: TRBV18
J gene: TRBJ1-1
clone size: once
CDR3 DNA: TGTGCCAGCTCACCAACACAGGGGGGAAACACTGAAGCTTTCTTT
CDR3 protein: CASSPTQGGNTEAFF

D gene: NA
CDR3 length: 15
V gene: TRBV5-1
J gene: TRBJ1-2
clone size: NA
CDR3 DNA: TGCGCCAGCAGCTTGGACGGCTCTGAGGCCTATGGCTACACCTTC
CDR3 protein: CASSLDGSEAYGYTF

D gene: NA
CDR3 length: 13
V gene: TRBV27
J gene: TRBJ1-2
clone size: NA
CDR3 DNA: TGTGCCAGCAGTTTATCCCAGGGATATGGCTACACCTTC
CDR3 protein: CASSLSQGYGYTF

D gene: NA
CDR3 length: 14
V gene: TRBV30
J gene: TRBJ2-3
clone size: once
CDR3 DNA: TGTGCCTGGAGTGGCCCGGGGGTCAAAGATACGCAGTATTTT
CDR3 protein: CAWSGPGVKDTQYF

D gene: NA
CDR3 length: 15
V gene: TRBV25-1
J gene: TRBJ1-4
clone size: few
CDR3 DNA: TGTGCCAGCAGTTCAGGTTCGGCACTGAGTGAAAAACTGTTTTTT
CDR3 protein: CASSSGSALSEKLFF

D gene: TRBD1
CDR3 length: 15
V gene: TRBV11-3
J gene: TRBJ2-1
clone size: NA
CDR3 DNA: TGTGCCAGCAGCTTAGCTGGGACAGGGGCAACTGAGCAGTTCTTC
CDR3 protein: CASSLAGTGATEQFF

D gene: TRBD2
CDR3 length: 16
V gene: TRBV7-9
J gene: TRBJ2-1
clone size: few
CDR3 DNA: TGTGCCAGCAGCTTAGGTCGACTAGCGGCCTACAATGAGCAGTTCTTC
CDR3 protein: CASSLGRLAAYNEQFF

D gene: NA
CDR3 length: 15
V gene: TRBV9
J gene: TRBJ1-4
clone size: few
CDR3 DNA: TGTGCCAGCAGCCCTCAGGGGATCCTGAATGAAAAACTGTTTTTT
CDR3 protein: CASSPQGILNEKLFF

D gene: TRBD1
CDR3 length: 15
V gene: TRBV28
J gene: TRBJ1-1
clone size: NA
CDR3 DNA: TGTGCCAGCAGTCCCGGGACAGGGACGAACACTGAAGCTTTCTTT
CDR3 protein: CASSPGTGTNTEAFF

D gene: TRBD2
CDR3 length: 14
V gene: TRBV6-4
J gene: TRBJ2-2
clone size: NA
CDR3 DNA: TGTGCCAGCAGTGACTCTAGCGGGAGCGGGGAGCTGTTTTTT
CDR3 protein: CASSDSSGSGELFF

D gene: TRBD1
CDR3 length: 14
V gene: TRBV11-2
J gene: TRBJ1-2
clone size: NA
CDR3 DNA: TGTGCCAGCAGCTTAGGGACAGGGGGCTATGGCTACACCTTC
CDR3 protein: CASSLGTGGYGYTF

D gene: NA
CDR3 length: 16
V gene: TRBV7-9
J gene: TRBJ1-1
clone size: NA
CDR3 DNA: TGTGCCAGCAGCTTAGGTCGGGGTGGCCGGGACACTGAAGCTTTCTTT
CDR3 protein: CASSLGRGGRDTEAFF

D gene: TRBD1
CDR3 length: 15
V gene: TRBV6-6
J gene: TRBJ1-4
clone size: NA
CDR3 DNA: TGTGCCAGCAGTTACCCGGGACAGGGCACTGAAAAACTGTTTTTT
CDR3 protein: CASSYPGQGTEKLFF

D gene: NA
CDR3 length: 14
V gene: TRBV6-1
J gene: TRBJ1-3
clone size: NA
CDR3 DNA: TGTGCCAGCAGTGAGGGCCACTCTGGAAACACCATATATTTT
CDR3 protein: CASSEGHSGNTIYF

D gene: TRBD1
CDR3 length: 14
V gene: TRBV2
J gene: TRBJ1-5
clone size: NA
CDR3 DNA: TGTGCCAGCAGGACAGGGGTTAGCAATCAGCCCCAGCATTTT
CDR3 protein: CASRTGVSNQPQHF

D gene: NA
CDR3 length: 14
V gene: TRBV6-6
J gene: TRBJ2-2
clone size: NA
CDR3 DNA: TGTGCCAGCAGTTACCCTACTAGCCCCGGGGAGCTGTTTTTT
CDR3 protein: CASSYPTSPGELFF

D gene: TRBD1
CDR3 length: 20
V gene: TRBV19
J gene: TRBJ1-5
clone size: NA
CDR3 DNA: TGTGCCAGTAGTACACCCTTACGGGACAGGGGGCTTTATAGCAATCAGCCCCAGCATTTT
CDR3 protein: CASSTPLRDRGLYSNQPQHF

D gene: NA
CDR3 length: 14
V gene: TRBV13
J gene: TRBJ1-3
clone size: NA
CDR3 DNA: TGTGCCAGCAGCCCTGGCTCACGCGGGAACACCATATATTTT
CDR3 protein: CASSPGSRGNTIYF

D gene: NA
CDR3 length: 14
V gene: TRBV5-1
J gene: TRBJ2-1
clone size: NA
CDR3 DNA: TGCGCCAGCAGCTCAGGGACTCTTAACAATGAGCAGTTCTTC
CDR3 protein: CASSSGTLNNEQFF

D gene: NA
CDR3 length: 14
V gene: TRBV5-1
J gene: TRBJ1-1
clone size: NA
CDR3 DNA: TGCGCCAGCAGCCCCCTGACGGGTAACACTGAAGCTTTCTTT
CDR3 protein: CASSPLTGNTEAFF

D gene: TRBD1
CDR3 length: 13
V gene: TRBV19
J gene: TRBJ1-5
clone size: NA
CDR3 DNA: TGTGCCAGTAGTGAGGGGGCGGGGGGGCCCCAGCATTTT
CDR3 protein: CASSEGAGGPQHF

D gene: NA
CDR3 length: 14
V gene: TRBV2
J gene: TRBJ2-3
clone size: few
CDR3 DNA: TGTGCCAGCAGTAAAATCAGGAGCACAGATACGCAGTATTTT
CDR3 protein: CASSKIRSTDTQYF

D gene: TRBD1
CDR3 length: 14
V gene: TRBV27
J gene: TRBJ1-1
clone size: NA
CDR3 DNA: TGTGCCAGCAGCTTGGGACAGGGGAACACTGAAGCTTTCTTT
CDR3 protein: CASSLGQGNTEAFF

D gene: TRBD2
CDR3 length: 17
V gene: TRBV5-4
J gene: TRBJ2-3
clone size: NA
CDR3 DNA: TGTGCCAGCAGATTGGGGGGACTAGCGGGGGAGACAGATACGCAGTATTTT
CDR3 protein: CASRLGGLAGETDTQYF

D gene: NA
CDR3 length: 20
V gene: TRBV7-3
J gene: TRBJ2-1
clone size: NA
CDR3 DNA: TGTGCCAGCAGCTTACGAGGAGCGGCCGGAGAGGGTCGGGGCTACAATGAGCAGTTCTTC
CDR3 protein: CASSLRGAAGEGRGYNEQFF

D gene: NA
CDR3 length: 14
V gene: TRBV30
J gene: TRBJ1-5
clone size: once
CDR3 DNA: TGTGCCTGGACATATAGTACAGACAATCAGCCCCAGCATTTT
CDR3 protein: CAWTYSTDNQPQHF

D gene: NA
CDR3 length: 14
V gene: TRBV6-5
J gene: TRBJ1-3
clone size: NA
CDR3 DNA: TGTGCCAGCGGACCGGACATAGGAGGGAACACCATATATTTT
CDR3 protein: CASGPDIGGNTIYF

D gene: NA
CDR3 length: 13
V gene: TRBV6-1
J gene: TRBJ1-1
clone size: NA
CDR3 DNA: TGTGCCAGCACATCGGGGTTTGGTGGTGAAGCTTTCTTT
CDR3 protein: CASTSGFGGEAFF

D gene: NA
CDR3 length: 14
V gene: TRBV28
J gene: TRBJ1-1
clone size: NA
CDR3 DNA: TGTGCCAGCAGTCCAGGACAGATGAACACTGAAGCTTTCTTT
CDR3 protein: CASSPGQMNTEAFF

D gene: NA
CDR3 length: 14
V gene: TRBV29-1
J gene: TRBJ2-5
clone size: NA
CDR3 DNA: TGCAGCGTTTACTCAAGGGAGACACCAGAGACCCAGTACTTC
CDR3 protein: CSVYSRETPETQYF

D gene: TRBD1
CDR3 length: 14
V gene: TRBV4-2
J gene: TRBJ1-2
clone size: NA
CDR3 DNA: TGTGCCAGCAGCCAAGAGGACAGGGGCTATGGCTACACCTTC
CDR3 protein: CASSQEDRGYGYTF

D gene: NA
CDR3 length: 15
V gene: TRBV6-5
J gene: TRBJ1-1
clone size: once
CDR3 DNA: TGTGCCAGCAGTTACTCAGCCACAGCTAACACTGAAGCTTTCTTT
CDR3 protein: CASSYSATANTEAFF